This T cell receptor beta chain was recovered during a study of beta chain features in type 1 diabetes. Study results and caveats: Researchers caution that PCR might favor shorter templates, equally among patients and controls. Shortening that was moderate but significant affected the TCRB CDR3s of Type 1 diabetes patients in all four CD4+ subsets. In type 1 diabetes patients, VDJ junctions had fewer insertions; deletions at these junctions were more frequent.

Reverse transcription of all isolated RNA meant that expressed TCRB transcripts were sequenced. The study sequenced naive, central memory and regulatory T cell samples to an average of roughly 3.4 million reads. Here immunoSEQ multiplex PCR was the method, and the copy in TCRdb shows in-frame clones only, minus some. The data contain roughly 150,000 clones, approximately 8.7% of them singletons. The single heparinised draw taken from each donor contained roughly 110 mL of blood on average. In regard to this clone: Its antigen is unknown.

The receptor comes from a woman younger than 45 with type 1 diabetes. The sample consisted of central memory CD4+ T cells from blood.

The CDR3, as DNA: TGTGCCAGCAGGCCAACGGGATTCTTAAGAAACACTGAAGCTTTCTTT. Protein product: CASRPTGFLRNTEAFF. This chain uses TRBV28 with TRBJ1-1; D is unclear. This CDR3 spans 16 amino acids. Trimming pared 6 bases from V and 2 bases from J, leaving 19 bases between. Per the germline V gene, CDR1 is MDHEN and CDR2 is SYDVKM. Together with reference TRBV28 and TRBJ1-1, the CDR3 gives the full variable domain: DVKVTQSSRYLVKRTGEKVFLECVQDMDHENMFWYRQDPGLGLRLIYFSYDVKMKEKGDIPEGYSVSREKKERFSLILESASTNQTSMYLCASRPTGFLRNTEAFFGQGTRLTVV.